Listed below are T cell receptor beta chains from one sample, sequenced in a study of shared clonotypes between healthy human individuals. The table came from immunoSEQ multiplex PCR; TCRdb's copy has only in-frame clones and leaves some out. The sample yields a few million clones, 85% to 95% seen once. Sequencing used naive CD4+ T cells sorted from blood. These receptors came from a young man in good health. The CDR3 runs from the conserved cysteine through the conserved F or W. D genes are given only for firm matches. The size of a clone is reported for some rows only, either as once, few or many, or as a class for expanded clones.

>TRBJ2-7|NA|NA|TRBV4-1
CASSQGQHDFGEQYF
TGCGCCAGCAGCCAGGGGCAACATGACTTTGGCGAGCAGTACTTC
>TRBJ2-7|NA|TRBD1|TRBV10-3
CAISQAGFGQVTLYEQYF
TGTGCCATCAGCCAAGCCGGATTTGGACAGGTGACCCTCTACGAGCAGTACTTC
>TRBJ1-2|NA|NA|TRBV7-2
CASSLATSGAGGYTF
TGTGCCAGCAGCTTAGCGACGTCGGGGGCAGGAGGCTACACCTTC
>TRBJ2-2|NA|NA|TRBV5-7
CASSFDGDTGELFF
TGTGCCAGCAGCTTCGACGGAGACACCGGGGAGCTGTTTTTT
>TRBJ2-7|NA|NA|TRBV28
CASSLVGGISSYEQYF
TGTGCCAGCAGTTTGGTAGGGGGAATAAGCTCCTACGAGCAGTACTTC
>TRBJ1-1|NA|NA|TRBV7-2
CASSSGANTEAFF
TGTGCCAGCAGCTCAGGGGCGAACACTGAAGCTTTCTTT
>TRBJ1-5|NA|NA|TRBV7-9
CASSLAPGPQHF
TGTGCCAGCAGCTTAGCGCCAGGGCCCCAGCATTTT
>TRBJ2-1|NA|NA|TRBV20-1
CSPYNEQFF
TGCAGTCCCTACAATGAGCAGTTCTTC
>TRBJ1-2|once|NA|TRBV7-2
CASSAARAHSRDYGYTF
TGTGCCAGCAGCGCCGCTAGGGCCCACTCCAGAGACTATGGCTACACCTTC
>TRBJ2-1|NA|TRBD2|TRBV9
CASSERGLAAYNEQFF
TGTGCCAGCAGCGAGAGGGGACTAGCGGCATACAATGAGCAGTTCTTC